The 14 T cell receptor beta chains in this list originate from one sample, sequenced in a study of T cell repertoires in cytomegalovirus infection. MiXCR, run by TCRdb on the reads, gives a single entry per CDR3 protein. The sample holds 69,000 or so distinct CDR3 sequences, less than 30% seen once. Their recognized antigens are unknown. Sample: CD8+ T cells from cultured PBMCs, taken from culture after CMV antigen stimulation. The receptors were gathered from a human donor in good health (CMV status not recorded). Some clones in this sample may be carry-over from other donors' samples.

The chain is built from TRBV19 and TRBJ1-5; the D is unclear. The germline CDR1 and CDR2 sequences are LNHDA and SQIVND (reference sequence). The CDR3 sequence is 13 residues long. Deletions cut 4 bases from V and 1 base from J, with 5 bases between. The CDR3 is CASSTTSNQPQHF. Written as DNA, the CDR3 is TGTGCCAGTAGTACGACGAGCAATCAGCCCCAGCATTTT.

This clonotype has a handful of counts. A read error may produce the germline difference seen at one junction end. The chain carries TRBV2 and TRBJ2-7; D is perhaps TRBD1 (7 bases). Germline loops: CDR1 SNHLY, CDR2 FYNNEI. This CDR3 spans 15 amino acids. CDR3 nucleotide sequence: TGTGCCAGCAGCGAAGGGGGGACAGAGCCCTACGAGCAGTACTTC. As protein: CASSEGGTEPYEQYF. The full variable domain, in which reference TRBV2 and TRBJ2-7 provide the parts outside the CDR3, is EPEVTQTPSHQVTQMGQEVILRCVPISNHLYFYWYRQILGQKVEFLVSFYNNEISEKSEIFDDQFSVERPDGSNFTLKIRSTKLEDSAMYFCASSEGGTEPYEQYFGPGTRLTVT.

This clonotype has ten or more counts. V usage is TRBV7-8 and J usage is TRBJ2-5; TRBD2 agrees at 7 bases. J lost 5 bases, V lost 5 bases, and 11 bases had no gene match. The germline CDR1 and CDR2 sequences are SGHVS and FQNEAQ. The CDR3 loop spans 15 amino acids. CDR3 sequence: CASSPLAGVAETQYF. The DNA for the CDR3 is TGTGCCAGCAGCCCGCTGGCGGGAGTAGCGGAGACCCAGTACTTC.

The chain employs TRBV19 and TRBJ2-1; D is perhaps TRBD2 (5 bases). Looked up from germline, CDR1 is LNHDA and CDR2 is SQIVND (reference sequence). The CDR3 is 14 residues long. V was pared by 2 bases and J by 4 bases, with 9 bases between. For the CDR3, the DNA is TGTGCCAGTAGTATAACTAGTGGGTACAATGAGCAGTTCTTC. It encodes CASSITSGYNEQFF. The whole variable domain, filled in from reference TRBV19 and TRBJ2-1, reads DGGITQSPKYLFRKEGQNVTLSCEQNLNHDAMYWYRQDPGQGLRLIYYSQIVNDFQKGDIAEGYSVSREKKESFPLTVTSAQKNPTAFYLCASSITSGYNEQFFGPGTRLTVL.

In this sample, this clonotype turned up many times. The chain combines TRBV7-2 with TRBJ1-2; D possibly corresponds to TRBD1 (6 bases). The CDR3 length is 14 residues. Germline V gives CDR1 SGHTA, CDR2 FQGNSA. Deletions cut 1 base from V and 8 bases from J, with 14 bases between. CDR3 DNA: TGTGCCAGCAGCTTAGGGGTAGGGGGAAAAGGCTACACCTTC. Translation gives CASSLGVGGKGYTF.

This clonotype was detected a few times. This chain uses TRBV13 with TRBJ2-7; 8 bases align to TRBD1. CDR3 size: 16 residues. V lost 5 bases to trimming and J lost 2 bases; unmatched junction nucleotides: 11. The germline CDR1 and CDR2 sequences are PRHDT and FYEKMQ (reference sequence). The CDR3 sequence: CASSLLSTGEAYEQYF. CDR3 nucleotide sequence: TGTGCCAGCAGCCTCCTCTCGACAGGGGAGGCCTACGAGCAGTACTTC.

This clonotype has a count of ten or more. The V gene is TRBV11-2, the J gene TRBJ2-1, with TRBD2 matching over 10 bases. After removal of 3 bases from V and 7 bases from J, the junction contained 6 bases not matched to a gene. This CDR3 comprises 15 residues. Germline V CDR1 and CDR2: SGHAT, FQNNGV. CDR3 sequence reads: CASSLWSSGSNEQFF. CDR3 nucleotide sequence: TGTGCCAGCAGCTTGTGGTCTAGCGGGAGTAATGAGCAGTTCTTC.

At least ten counts were recorded for this clonotype. This chain joins TRBV9 and TRBJ2-2; tentatively, D is TRBD1 or TRBD2 (6 bases each). CDR3 length equals 16 residues. In germline, CDR1 is SGDLS, CDR2 YYNGEE. The V gene lost 0 bases and the J gene lost 1 base, with 10 bases spanning the gap. CDR3: CASSVGGAGNTGELFF. The DNA of the CDR3 is TGTGCCAGCAGCGTAGGGGGGGCGGGGAACACCGGGGAGCTGTTTTTT.

This clonotype was seen many times. This chain links TRBV7-2 with TRBJ1-5; possibly TRBD1 for D (6 bases). Germline CDR1 is SGHTA and CDR2 is FQGNSA. The ends were cut back, 4 bases at V and 3 bases at J, with 16 bases in the middle. The length of the CDR3 is 16 residues. CDR3 amino acids: CASSSDSDIDNQPQHF. In nucleotides, the CDR3 is TGTGCCAGCAGCTCGGACAGCGATATTGACAATCAGCCCCAGCATTTT.

This chain links TRBV2 with TRBJ1-5; D uncertain. With 6 bases removed from V and 0 bases from J, the gap between germline ends came to 9 bases. The germline V gene has CDR1 SNHLY and CDR2 FYNNEI. CDR3 size: 14 residues. The CDR3 spells CASRLTASNQPQHF. The CDR3 DNA reads as TGTGCCAGCAGATTGACGGCTAGCAATCAGCCCCAGCATTTT. Full variable domain (outside the CDR3, taken from reference TRBV2 and TRBJ1-5): EPEVTQTPSHQVTQMGQEVILRCVPISNHLYFYWYRQILGQKVEFLVSFYNNEISEKSEIFDDQFSVERPDGSNFTLKIRSTKLEDSAMYFCASRLTASNQPQHFGDGTRLSIL.

The chain is built from TRBV27 and TRBJ2-2, with unresolved D. Germline loops: CDR1 MNHEY, CDR2 SMNVEV (reference sequence). Trimming stripped 1 base from V and 1 base from J, with 4 bases between. The CDR3 is made up of 14 amino acids. Here the CDR3 reads CASSLYGNTGELFF. The CDR3 nucleotides read TGTGCCAGCAGTTTATACGGGAACACCGGGGAGCTGTTTTTT.

The chain joins TRBV28 to TRBJ2-3; D might be TRBD1 (5 bases). The germline V gene encodes CDR1 MDHEN and CDR2 SYDVKM. V lost 3 bases and J 0 bases, leaving 13 bases between the germline ends. The CDR3 consists of 16 residues. The CDR3 bases are TGTGCCAGCAGTTTCACCTACAGGTTTAGCACAGATACGCAGTATTTT. Protein product: CASSFTYRFSTDTQYF.

This clonotype showed up just a few times. The chain joins TRBV25-1 to TRBJ2-3, with 9 positions matching TRBD2. V lost 4 bases, J lost 4 bases, and 6 bases stayed unmatched. The germline V gene has CDR1 MGHDK and CDR2 SYGVNS. The CDR3 extends over 15 amino acids. DNA of the CDR3: TGTGCCAGCAGTGGAGCTAGCGGGACCGCAGATACGCAGTATTTT. Translation gives CASSGASGTADTQYF.

The chain links TRBV28 to TRBJ2-1; possibly TRBD1 for D (6 bases). The germline CDR1 and CDR2 sequences are MDHEN and SYDVKM. V was pared by 6 bases and J by 8 bases, with 23 bases between. The CDR3 is 16 amino acids. CDR3 region: CASSNLPRDIRDEQFF. The CDR3 DNA is TGTGCCAGCAGCAACCTCCCCCGGGACATCCGCGATGAGCAGTTCTTC.